The clone carrying this T cell receptor (beta chain) occurred a few times. Its antigen is currently unknown. TCRdb fed the 5' RACE reads into MiXCR, producing one record per CDR3 protein. The sample consists of about 520,000 distinct CDR3 sequences, approximately 22% of them appearing once. Germline values: CDR1 SGHVS, CDR2 FNYEAQ. V was cut by 8 bases and J by 5 bases, with 16 bases left in between. This CDR3 is 14 amino acids long. These data originate in a study of identical twins. Study observations and caveats: Excess sharing between twins was weaker in beta out-of-frame sequences.

These data were also reused for a study on T cells expressing NK-cell markers.

The receptor was derived from a woman under 30 in good health. The gene calls are TRBV7-6 and TRBJ2-1, with D possibly TRBD2 on 5 matching bases. Material for sequencing was CD4+ T cells sorted from blood. CDR3 sequence reads: CASLIVGSNNEQFF. CDR3 bases: TGTGCCAGCCTGATAGTGGGGAGCAACAATGAGCAGTTCTTC.